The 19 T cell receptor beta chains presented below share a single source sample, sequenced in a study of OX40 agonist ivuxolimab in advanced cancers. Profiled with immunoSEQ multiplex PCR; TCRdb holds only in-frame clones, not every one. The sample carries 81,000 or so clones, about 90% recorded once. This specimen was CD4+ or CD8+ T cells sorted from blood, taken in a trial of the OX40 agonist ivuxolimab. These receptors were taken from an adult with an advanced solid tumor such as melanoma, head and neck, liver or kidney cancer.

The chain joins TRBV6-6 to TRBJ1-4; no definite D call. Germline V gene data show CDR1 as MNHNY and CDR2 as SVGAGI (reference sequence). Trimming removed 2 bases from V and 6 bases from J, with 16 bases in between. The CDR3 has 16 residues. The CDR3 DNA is TGTGCCAGCAGTTACGAGAGGGAGTTACTCGATGAAAAACTGTTTTTT. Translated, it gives CASSYERELLDEKLFF.

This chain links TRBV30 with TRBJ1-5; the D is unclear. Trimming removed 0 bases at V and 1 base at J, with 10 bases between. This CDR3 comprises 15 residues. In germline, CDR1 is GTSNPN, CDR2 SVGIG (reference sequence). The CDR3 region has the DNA TGTGCCTGGAGTGTTAATGGGTTGAGCAATCAGCCCCAGCATTTT. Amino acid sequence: CAWSVNGLSNQPQHF.

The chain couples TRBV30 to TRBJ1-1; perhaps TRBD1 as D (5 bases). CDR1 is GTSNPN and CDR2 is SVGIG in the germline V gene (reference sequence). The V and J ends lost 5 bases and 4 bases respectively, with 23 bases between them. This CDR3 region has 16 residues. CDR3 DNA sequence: TGTGCCTGGGGGAGATGGTCGCAGGGACTGGGCACTGAAGCTTTCTTT. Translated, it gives CAWGRWSQGLGTEAFF.

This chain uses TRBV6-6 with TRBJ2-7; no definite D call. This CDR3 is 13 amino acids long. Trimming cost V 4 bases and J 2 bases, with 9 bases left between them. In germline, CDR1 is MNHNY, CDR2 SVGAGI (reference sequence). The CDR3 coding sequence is TGTGCCAGCAGTTTAGTCAGTACCTACGAGCAGTACTTC. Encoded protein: CASSLVSTYEQYF.

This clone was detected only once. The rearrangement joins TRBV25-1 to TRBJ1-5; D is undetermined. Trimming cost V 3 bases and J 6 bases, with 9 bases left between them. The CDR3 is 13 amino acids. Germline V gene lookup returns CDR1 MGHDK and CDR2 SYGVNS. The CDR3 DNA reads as TGTGCCAGCAGTGAGCCGGGAAGTCAGCCCCAGCATTTT. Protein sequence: CASSEPGSQPQHF. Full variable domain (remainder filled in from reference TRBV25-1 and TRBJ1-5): EADIYQTPRYLVIGTGKKITLECSQTMGHDKMYWYQQDPGMELHLIHYSYGVNSTEKGDLSSESTVSRIRTEHFPLTLESARPSHTSQYLCASSEPGSQPQHFGDGTRLSIL.

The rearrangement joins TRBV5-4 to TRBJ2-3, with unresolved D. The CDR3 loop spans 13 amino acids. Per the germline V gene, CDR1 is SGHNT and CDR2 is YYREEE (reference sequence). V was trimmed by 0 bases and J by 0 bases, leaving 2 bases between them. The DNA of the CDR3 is TGTGCCAGCAGCTTGGCTAGCACAGATACGCAGTATTTT. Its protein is CASSLASTDTQYF. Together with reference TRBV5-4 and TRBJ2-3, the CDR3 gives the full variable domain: ETGVTQSPTHLIKTRGQQVTLRCSSQSGHNTVSWYQQALGQGPQFIFQYYREEENGRGNFPPRFSGLQFPNYSSELNVNALELDDSALYLCASSLASTDTQYFGPGTRLTVL.

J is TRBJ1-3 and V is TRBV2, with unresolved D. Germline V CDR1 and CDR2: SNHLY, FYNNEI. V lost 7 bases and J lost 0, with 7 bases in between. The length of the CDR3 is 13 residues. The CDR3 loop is CASIPRSGNTIYF. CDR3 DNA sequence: TGTGCCAGCATTCCCCGCTCTGGAAACACCATATATTTT. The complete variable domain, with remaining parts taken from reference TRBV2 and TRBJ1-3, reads EPEVTQTPSHQVTQMGQEVILRCVPISNHLYFYWYRQILGQKVEFLVSFYNNEISEKSEIFDDQFSVERPDGSNFTLKIRSTKLEDSAMYFCASIPRSGNTIYFGEGSWLTVV.

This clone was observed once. CDR3 DNA: TGTGCCAGCAGTTTATCGGGCGGTACGTACAATGAGCAGTTCTTC. Its protein is CASSLSGGTYNEQFF. The V gene is TRBV27, the J gene TRBJ2-1; D is undetermined. Germline CDR1 and CDR2: MNHEY and SMNVEV (reference sequence). V shed 0 bases and J shed 4 bases, with 10 bases lying between them. The CDR3 length is 15 residues.

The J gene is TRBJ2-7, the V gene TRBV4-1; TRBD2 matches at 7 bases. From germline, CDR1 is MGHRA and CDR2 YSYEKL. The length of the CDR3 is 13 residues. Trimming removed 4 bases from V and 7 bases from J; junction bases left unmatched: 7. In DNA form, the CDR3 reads TGCGCCAGCAGCCCTAGGACTAGTCGGGAGCAGTACGTC. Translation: CASSPRTSREQYV.

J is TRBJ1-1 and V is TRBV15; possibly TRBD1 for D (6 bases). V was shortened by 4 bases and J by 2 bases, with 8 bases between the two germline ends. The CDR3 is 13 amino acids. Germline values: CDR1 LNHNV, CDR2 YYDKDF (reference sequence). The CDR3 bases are TGTGCCACCAGCACCAGGGGAAACACTGAAGCTTTCTTT. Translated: CATSTRGNTEAFF.

The CDR3 bases are TGTGCCAGCAGTTACGAGGGTCTCGAGCAGTACGTC. Translation: CASSYEGLEQYV. This sequence joins TRBV6-6 and TRBJ2-7, with D tentatively TRBD2 (5 bases). The CDR3 loop spans 12 amino acids. Between the trimmed V and J ends, which lost 2 bases and 6 bases, there was a span of 8 bases. Per the germline V gene, CDR1 is MNHNY and CDR2 is SVGAGI (reference sequence).

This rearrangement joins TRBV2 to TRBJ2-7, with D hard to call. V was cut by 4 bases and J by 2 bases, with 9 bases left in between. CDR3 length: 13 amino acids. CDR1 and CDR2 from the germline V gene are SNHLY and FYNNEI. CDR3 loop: CASSVGTAYEQYF. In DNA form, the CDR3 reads TGTGCCAGCAGTGTTGGAACTGCCTACGAGCAGTACTTC.

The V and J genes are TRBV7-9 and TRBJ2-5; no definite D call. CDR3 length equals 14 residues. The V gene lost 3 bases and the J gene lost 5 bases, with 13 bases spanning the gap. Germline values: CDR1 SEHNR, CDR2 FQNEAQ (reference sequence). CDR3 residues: CASSFLKGAETQYF. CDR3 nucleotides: TGTGCCAGCAGCTTCCTGAAGGGTGCGGAGACCCAGTACTTC.

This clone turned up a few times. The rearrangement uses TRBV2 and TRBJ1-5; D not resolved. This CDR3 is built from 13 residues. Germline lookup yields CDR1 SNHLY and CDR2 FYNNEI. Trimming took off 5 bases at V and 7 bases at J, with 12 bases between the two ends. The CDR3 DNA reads TGTGCCAGCAGTATGACGGTCCTCCAGCCCCAGCATTTT. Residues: CASSMTVLQPQHF. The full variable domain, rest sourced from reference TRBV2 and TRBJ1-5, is EPEVTQTPSHQVTQMGQEVILRCVPISNHLYFYWYRQILGQKVEFLVSFYNNEISEKSEIFDDQFSVERPDGSNFTLKIRSTKLEDSAMYFCASSMTVLQPQHFGDGTRLSIL.

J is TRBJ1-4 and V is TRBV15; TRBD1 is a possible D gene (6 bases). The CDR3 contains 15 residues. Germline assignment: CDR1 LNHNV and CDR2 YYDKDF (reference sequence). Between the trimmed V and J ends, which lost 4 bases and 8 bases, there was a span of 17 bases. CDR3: CATSIQGGEGEKLFF. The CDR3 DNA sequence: TGTGCCACCAGCATACAGGGAGGTGAAGGGGAAAAACTGTTTTTT.

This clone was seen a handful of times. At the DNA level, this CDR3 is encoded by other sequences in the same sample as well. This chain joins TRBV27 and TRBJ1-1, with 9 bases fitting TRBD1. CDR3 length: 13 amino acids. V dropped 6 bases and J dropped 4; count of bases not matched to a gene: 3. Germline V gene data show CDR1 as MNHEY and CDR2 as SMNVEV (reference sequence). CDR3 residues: CASSHRGPTEAFF. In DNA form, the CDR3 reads TGTGCCAGCAGCCACAGGGGGCCCACTGAAGCTTTCTTT.

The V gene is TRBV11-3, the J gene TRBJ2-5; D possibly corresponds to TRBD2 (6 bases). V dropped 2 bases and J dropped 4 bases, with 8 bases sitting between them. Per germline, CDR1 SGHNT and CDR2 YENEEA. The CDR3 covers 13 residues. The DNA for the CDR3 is TGTGCCAGCAGCTTATGGGGAGGAGAGACCCAGTACTTC. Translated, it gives CASSLWGGETQYF.

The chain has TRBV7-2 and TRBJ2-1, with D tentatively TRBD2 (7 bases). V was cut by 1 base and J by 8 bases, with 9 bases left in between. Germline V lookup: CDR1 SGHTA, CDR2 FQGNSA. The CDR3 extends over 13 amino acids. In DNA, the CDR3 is TGTGCCAGCAGCTTAGGCGGGGGCTATGAGCAGTTCTTC. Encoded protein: CASSLGGGYEQFF.

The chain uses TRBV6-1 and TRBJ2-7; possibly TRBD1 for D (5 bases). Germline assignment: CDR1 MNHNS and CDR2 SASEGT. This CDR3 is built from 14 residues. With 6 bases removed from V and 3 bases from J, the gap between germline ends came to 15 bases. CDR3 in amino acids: CASRPGYMGYEQYF. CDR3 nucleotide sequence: TGTGCCAGCAGGCCAGGGTACATGGGCTACGAGCAGTACTTC.